Below are 21 T cell receptor beta chains sequenced from a single sample in a study of cytomegalovirus exposure and HLA in healthy donors. The primer mix had 60 Vbeta and 13 Jbeta primers. Profiling relied on immunoSEQ multiplex PCR, and the TCRdb table lists in-frame clones only, not all of them. There are about 180,000 clones in the sample; under 80% occur only once, and 2.5% lies in the top ten. Sequencing was done on a sample of PBMCs. These TCRs come from a woman aged 30 to 39 in good health and CMV-seropositive.

The chain couples TRBV6-5 to TRBJ2-1; TRBD2 agrees at 9 bases. The V segment lost 2 bases and the J segment 7 bases; nucleotides outside the gene matches: 3. Germline CDR1 reads MNHEY; CDR2 reads SVGAGI. CDR3 size: 14 residues. The CDR3 region is CASSYGGGANEQFF. The CDR3 nucleotides read TGTGCCAGCAGTTACGGCGGGGGGGCAAATGAGCAGTTCTTC.

The gene calls are TRBV5-1 and TRBJ2-1; the D gene is possibly TRBD1 (5 bases). CDR1 SGHRS and CDR2 YFSETQ come from the germline V gene. The CDR3 has 11 amino acids. Trimming took 2 bases from V and 9 from J, leaving 6 bases between them. The CDR3 nucleotides read TGCGCCAGCAGCTTACAGGCTGAGCAGTTCTTC. This sequence encodes CASSLQAEQFF.

This clone appeared once. The chain recombines TRBV2 with TRBJ2-3; TRBD2 matches at 12 bases. In germline, CDR1 is SNHLY, CDR2 FYNNEI. The J segment lost 2 bases and the V segment lost 10 bases, leaving 13 bases of the junction unmatched. CDR3 size: 17 residues. This CDR3 reads CATKGPLAGGVTDTQYF. CDR3 DNA: TGTGCCACCAAGGGACCGCTAGCGGGGGGGGTCACAGATACGCAGTATTTT.

This clone was seen just once. CDR3 amino acids: CASRAQGAYEQYF. For the CDR3, the DNA is TGTGCAAGTCGCGCACAGGGGGCCTACGAGCAGTACTTC. The rearrangement uses TRBV12-2 and TRBJ2-7; no check of the table's D call, TRBD1, against the DNA was made. TRBV12-2 is a pseudogene locus. This CDR3 spans 13 amino acids.

The sample holds a few counts of this clone. The chain joins TRBV5-1 to TRBJ2-5, with 10 nucleotides matching TRBD1. There are 14 residues in the CDR3. In germline, CDR1 is SGHRS, CDR2 YFSETQ. V dropped 3 bases and J dropped 11; count of bases not matched to a gene: 10. The CDR3 DNA is TGCGCCAGCAGCTATGGACAGGGGGGGCCTGAGCAGTACTTC. Translated, it gives CASSYGQGGPEQYF.

The rearrangement links TRBV5-6 to TRBJ2-5, with a tentative D call TRBD2 (5 bases). V was trimmed by 2 bases and J by 11 bases, leaving 19 bases between them. Per germline, CDR1 SGHDT and CDR2 YYEEEE. CDR3 length equals 14 residues. CDR3 sequence: CASSFSGVAKEQYF. DNA of the CDR3: TGTGCCAGCAGCTTTTCCGGGGTGGCGAAAGAGCAGTACTTC.

V and J are TRBV27 and TRBJ2-7; 11 bases are a match to TRBD1. V dropped 5 bases and J dropped 7; count of bases not matched to a gene: 16. Germline CDR1 MNHEY, CDR2 SMNVEV (reference sequence). This CDR3 comprises 17 residues. DNA for the CDR3: TGTGCCAGCAGTCCCCTTCCCGGGACAGGGGGGACGGGGGAGCAGTACTTC. This sequence encodes CASSPLPGTGGTGEQYF.

The chain uses TRBV19 and TRBJ2-7; 8 bases fit TRBD1. Germline trimming cut 3 bases from V and 2 bases from J; bases unmatched to any gene: 6. Germline CDR1 reads LNHDA; CDR2 reads SQIVND (reference sequence). The CDR3 length is 15 residues. The chain's CDR3 is CASSISGGSTYEQYF. The CDR3 DNA reads TGTGCCAGTAGTATCTCAGGGGGCTCCACCTACGAGCAGTACTTC.

The J gene is TRBJ2-7, the V gene TRBV6-6; 8 nucleotides line up with TRBD2. Germline lookup yields CDR1 MNHNY and CDR2 SVGAGI (reference sequence). Germline trimming cut 10 bases from V and 3 bases from J; bases unmatched to any gene: 5. The CDR3 is 12 residues long. CDR3 loop: CATGGAGYEQYF. In DNA form, the CDR3 reads TGTGCCACCGGGGGGGCGGGCTACGAGCAGTACTTC.

The chain uses TRBV6-5 and TRBJ1-5; D unresolved. Trimming took off 6 bases at V and 3 bases at J, with 15 bases between the two ends. CDR1 MNHEY and CDR2 SVGAGI come from the germline V gene. This CDR3 comprises 15 residues. The chain's CDR3 is CASRSGSNVNQPQHF. Here the CDR3 DNA reads TGTGCCAGCAGATCCGGTAGTAACGTCAATCAGCCCCAGCATTTT.

The chain recombines TRBV2 with TRBJ2-7, with 7 nucleotides matching TRBD1. The CDR3 consists of 12 residues. J gave up 3 bases and V 7 bases, and 3 bases lay outside the gene matches. The germline CDR1 and CDR2 sequences are SNHLY and FYNNEI. CDR3 nucleotides: TGTGCCAGCAAGGGGACAGTCTACGAGCAGTACTTC. Translating gives CASKGTVYEQYF.

V and J are TRBV11-3 and TRBJ2-7; TRBD1 is a possible D gene (5 bases). The ends were cut back, 7 bases at V and 1 base at J, with 14 bases in the middle. This CDR3 is 14 amino acids long. Germline CDR1 is SGHNT and CDR2 is YENEEA. The CDR3 DNA follows: TGTGCCAGCATGGGCAGACAGAAATCCTACGAGCAGTACTTC. This gives the protein CASMGRQKSYEQYF.

There are a few counts of this clone. The chain carries TRBV19 and TRBJ1-2, with 8 positions matching TRBD1. Germline CDR1 reads LNHDA; CDR2 reads SQIVND (reference sequence). With V trimmed by 0 bases and J by 4 bases, 7 bases remained unmatched. The CDR3 totals 16 residues. The CDR3 spells CASSIDAQGTGYGYTF. The CDR3 coding sequence is TGTGCCAGTAGTATAGATGCCCAGGGGACAGGCTATGGCTACACCTTC.

V is TRBV10-3 and J is TRBJ2-3, with D possibly TRBD1 on 6 matching bases. The germline CDR1 and CDR2 sequences are ENHRY and SYGVKD. This CDR3 has 15 amino acids. The V gene lost 6 bases and the J gene lost 0 bases, with 13 bases spanning the gap. The CDR3 nucleotides are TGTGCCATCAGGGGCCGGACAGTCAGCACAGATACGCAGTATTTT. Translated: CAIRGRTVSTDTQYF.

The chain uses TRBV7-8 and TRBJ2-5; D might be TRBD1 (7 bases). Matching the DNA end better, TRBJ2-7 makes the J call doubtful. The CDR3 runs 17 residues. Germline V gives CDR1 SGHVS, CDR2 FQNEAQ. The CDR3 is CASSPRGAGQSSYEQYF. CDR3 bases: TGTGCCAGCAGCCCCAGGGGGGCAGGACAAAGCTCCTACGAGCAGTACTTC.

V and J are TRBV6-6 and TRBJ2-1; D perhaps matches TRBD2 (7 bases). The V end was cut by 2 bases, the J end by 3 bases, with 11 bases between. This CDR3 region has 15 residues. The germline gives CDR1 MNHNY, CDR2 SVGAGI (reference sequence). CDR3 in amino acids: CASSYRGDYYNEQFF. In DNA form, the CDR3 reads TGTGCCAGCAGTTACAGGGGGGACTACTACAATGAGCAGTTCTTC.

This clone was detected a few times. The rearrangement joins TRBV7-9 to TRBJ1-5; TRBD1 matches at 9 bases. This CDR3 is built from 16 residues. The junction had 7 bases not matched to a gene; V was cut back by 5 bases and J by 2 bases. Per germline, CDR1 SEHNR and CDR2 FQNEAQ (reference sequence). CDR3 in amino acids: CASSAGTGLGNQPQHF. The CDR3 DNA reads as TGTGCCAGCAGCGCCGGGACAGGGTTGGGCAATCAGCCCCAGCATTTT.

Of note for this clone: Other DNA variants within this sample encode the same CDR3. The chain is built from TRBV30 and TRBJ2-7; maybe TRBD1 (5 bases). V shed 0 bases and J shed 2 bases, with 20 bases lying between them. The V gene's germline CDR1 is GTSNPN and CDR2 SVGIG (reference sequence). The CDR3 extends over 17 amino acids. The CDR3 bases are TGTGCCTGGAGTGTACCCGCCGCTGCGACAGATACCTACGAGCAGTACTTC. Protein: CAWSVPAAATDTYEQYF.

This clone turned up a few times. The chain is built from TRBV5-4 and TRBJ2-3; D gene uncertain. With 0 bases removed from V and 4 bases from J, the gap between germline ends came to 6 bases. This CDR3 region has 13 residues. CDR1 SGHNT and CDR2 YYREEE come from the germline V gene (reference sequence). The CDR3 protein is CASSLGSSDTQYF. CDR3 nucleotides: TGTGCCAGCAGCTTGGGTAGCTCAGATACGCAGTATTTT.

The chain joins TRBV10-3 to TRBJ2-1; D is unclear. V gave up 8 bases and J gave up 0 bases, with 14 bases separating them. Germline lookup yields CDR1 ENHRY and CDR2 SYGVKD. The CDR3 is 15 amino acids. In DNA, the CDR3 is TGTGCCATCTCTTATTCGGGTATCTCCTACAATGAGCAGTTCTTC. It encodes CAISYSGISYNEQFF.

V is TRBV4-2 and J is TRBJ2-1; 11 nucleotides align to TRBD2. V dropped 4 bases and J dropped 8; count of bases not matched to a gene: 7. Germline lookup yields CDR1 LGHNA and CDR2 YNFKEQ. This CDR3 is built from 15 residues. CDR3 coding DNA: TGTGCCAGCAGCCCTTTAGCGGGGGGGGACGATGAGCAGTTCTTC. Translated: CASSPLAGGDDEQFF.